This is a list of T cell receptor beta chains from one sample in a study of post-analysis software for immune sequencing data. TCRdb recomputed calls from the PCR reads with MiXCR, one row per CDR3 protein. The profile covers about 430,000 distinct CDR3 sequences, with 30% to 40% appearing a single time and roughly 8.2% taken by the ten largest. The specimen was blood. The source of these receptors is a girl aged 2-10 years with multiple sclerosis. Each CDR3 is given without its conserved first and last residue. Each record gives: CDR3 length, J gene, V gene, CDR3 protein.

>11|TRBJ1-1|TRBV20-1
SASGQGGTEAF
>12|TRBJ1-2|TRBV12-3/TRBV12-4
ASSFRERGHGYT
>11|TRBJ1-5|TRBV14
ASSRTSNQPQH
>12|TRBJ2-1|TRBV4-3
ASSQGTWGNEQF
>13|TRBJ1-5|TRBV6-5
ASRKWDRGDQPQH
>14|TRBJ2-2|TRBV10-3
AIRGLAGYNTGELF
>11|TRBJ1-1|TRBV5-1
ASRMGRTTEAF
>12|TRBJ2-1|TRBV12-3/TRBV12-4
ASSKTWDRETQF
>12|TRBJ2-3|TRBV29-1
SARRGGGSDTQY
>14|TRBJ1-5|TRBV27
ASSPQGKGPNQPQH
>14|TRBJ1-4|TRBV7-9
TSSPSGTGPNEKLF
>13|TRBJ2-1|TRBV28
ASSTPRRGSNEQF
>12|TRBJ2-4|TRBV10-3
AISITGTENIQY
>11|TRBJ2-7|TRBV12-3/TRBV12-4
ASSPEMYYEQY
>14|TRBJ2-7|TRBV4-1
ASSRKGQGSSYEQY
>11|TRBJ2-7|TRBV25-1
ASKSSGAYEQY
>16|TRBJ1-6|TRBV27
ASSTRLKGQPYNSPLH
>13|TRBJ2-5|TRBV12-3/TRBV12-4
ASSLRASGKETQY
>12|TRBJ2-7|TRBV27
ASSPSSLGYEQY
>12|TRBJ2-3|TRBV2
ASHRQGATDTQY
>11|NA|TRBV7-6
ASSPELQREQY
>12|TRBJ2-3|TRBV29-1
SVSATINTDTQY
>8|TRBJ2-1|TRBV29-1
SVVILAKF
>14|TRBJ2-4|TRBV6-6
ASSFSGRGAKNIQY
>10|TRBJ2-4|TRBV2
ASRGEGNTQY
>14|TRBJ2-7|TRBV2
ASSEAWDRNSYEQY
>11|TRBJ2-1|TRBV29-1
SVNPRQFNEQF
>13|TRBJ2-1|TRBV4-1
ASSQELIPGTEQF
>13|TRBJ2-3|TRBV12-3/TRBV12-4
ASSSAQGLTDTQY
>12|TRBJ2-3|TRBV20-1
SGPIAGVTDTQY
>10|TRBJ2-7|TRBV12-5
ASGLPSIEQY
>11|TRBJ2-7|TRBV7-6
ASSLGQATEQY
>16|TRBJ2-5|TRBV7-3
ASSLRPAGLIWKETQY
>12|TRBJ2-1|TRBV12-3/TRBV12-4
ASSPPPSRGKQF
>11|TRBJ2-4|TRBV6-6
ASRDRDKNIQY
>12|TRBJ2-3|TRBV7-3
ASSRSGNADTQY
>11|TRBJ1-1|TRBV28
ASSLAAVTEAF
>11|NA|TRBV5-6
ASSQGLAGEQY
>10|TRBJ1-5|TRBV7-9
ASSFGNQPQH
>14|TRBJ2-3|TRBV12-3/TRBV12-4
ASSLRAGGSTDTQY
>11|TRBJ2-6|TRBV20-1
SALASGANVLT
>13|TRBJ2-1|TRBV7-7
ASSPGLAGGDEQF
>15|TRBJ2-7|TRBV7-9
ASSLGLGGTIPYEQY
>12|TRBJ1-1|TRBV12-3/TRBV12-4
ASSLLDGQGATF
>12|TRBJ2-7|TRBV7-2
ASSFTSASYEQY
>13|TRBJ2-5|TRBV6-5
ASSYGAGSQETQY
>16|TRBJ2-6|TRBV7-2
ASRPGRGRFSGANVLT
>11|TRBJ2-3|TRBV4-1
ASSLGTADTQY
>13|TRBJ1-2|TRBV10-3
AISESKGPNYGYT
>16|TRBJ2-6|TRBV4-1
ASSRIDSKPSGANVLT
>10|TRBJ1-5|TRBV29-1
SVSHSNQPQH
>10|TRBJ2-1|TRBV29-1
SVEGHGNEQF
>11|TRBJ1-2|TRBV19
ASGDPGGAGYT
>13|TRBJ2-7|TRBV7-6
ASSRTVRGSDEQY